This entry describes one TCR beta chain. Libraries were prepared by immunoSEQ multiplex PCR; TCRdb keeps only in-frame clonotypes and omits some of them. The sample includes roughly 30,000 clones, roughly nine tenths of them seen just once. This sample was included in a study of PD-1 and CTLA-4 blockade in melanoma. Trimming shortened V by 1 base and J by 4 bases, and 8 bases separated the two germline ends. The CDR3 loop spans 13 amino acids. Germline V gives CDR1 MNHNS, CDR2 SASEGT. The sequence derives from a human donor with melanoma. The sequenced sample was CD8+ T cells from peripheral blood, obtained before anti-PD-1 treatment. The rearrangement links TRBV6-1 to TRBJ2-7; the D is unclear. The chain's CDR3 is CASSEGSFYEQYF. The CDR3, as DNA: TGTGCCAGCAGTGAAGGAAGTTTTTACGAGCAGTACTTC.